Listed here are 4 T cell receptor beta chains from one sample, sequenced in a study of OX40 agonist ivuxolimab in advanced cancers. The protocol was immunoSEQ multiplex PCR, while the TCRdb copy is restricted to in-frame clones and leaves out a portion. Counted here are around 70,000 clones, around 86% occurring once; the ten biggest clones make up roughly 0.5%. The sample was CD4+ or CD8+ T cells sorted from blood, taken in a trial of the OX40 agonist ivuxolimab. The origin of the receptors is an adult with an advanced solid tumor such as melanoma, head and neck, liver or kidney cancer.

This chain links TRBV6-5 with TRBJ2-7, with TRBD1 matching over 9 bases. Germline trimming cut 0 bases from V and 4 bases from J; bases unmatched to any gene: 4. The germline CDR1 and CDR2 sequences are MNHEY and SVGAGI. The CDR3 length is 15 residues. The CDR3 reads CASSYSGQGPYEQYF. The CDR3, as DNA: TGTGCCAGCAGTTACTCCGGACAGGGGCCGTACGAGCAGTACTTC.

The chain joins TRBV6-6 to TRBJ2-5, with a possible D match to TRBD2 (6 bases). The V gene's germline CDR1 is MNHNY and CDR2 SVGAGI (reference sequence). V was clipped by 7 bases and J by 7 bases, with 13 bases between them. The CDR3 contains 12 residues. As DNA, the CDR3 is TGTGCCAGCAAGCCCCAGGGAGGGACCCAGTACTTC. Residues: CASKPQGGTQYF.

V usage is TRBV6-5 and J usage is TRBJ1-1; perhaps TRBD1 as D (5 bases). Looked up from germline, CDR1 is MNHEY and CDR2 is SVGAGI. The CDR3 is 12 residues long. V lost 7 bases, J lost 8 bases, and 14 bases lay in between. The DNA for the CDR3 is TGTGCCAGCAACCATGGGGAGGGGGAAGCTTTCTTT. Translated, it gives CASNHGEGEAFF.

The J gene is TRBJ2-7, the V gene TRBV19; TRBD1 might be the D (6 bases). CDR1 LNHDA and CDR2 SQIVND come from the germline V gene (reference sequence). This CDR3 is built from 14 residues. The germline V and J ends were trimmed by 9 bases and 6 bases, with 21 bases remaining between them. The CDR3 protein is CASRSSGAPSEQYF. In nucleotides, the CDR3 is TGTGCCAGCCGAAGTTCAGGGGCCCCCTCCGAGCAGTACTTC.